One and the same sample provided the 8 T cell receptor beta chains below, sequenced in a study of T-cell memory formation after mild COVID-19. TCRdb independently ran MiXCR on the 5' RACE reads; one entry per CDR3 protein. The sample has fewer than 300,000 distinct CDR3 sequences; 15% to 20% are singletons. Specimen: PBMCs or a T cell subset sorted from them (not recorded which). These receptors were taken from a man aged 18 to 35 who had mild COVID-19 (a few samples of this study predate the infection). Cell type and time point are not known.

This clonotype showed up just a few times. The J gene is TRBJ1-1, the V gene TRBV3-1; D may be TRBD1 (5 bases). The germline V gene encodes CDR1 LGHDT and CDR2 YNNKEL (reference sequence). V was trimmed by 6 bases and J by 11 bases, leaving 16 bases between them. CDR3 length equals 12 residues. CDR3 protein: CASSGQGRIAFF. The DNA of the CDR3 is TGTGCCAGCAGTGGCCAGGGACGTATCGCTTTCTTT.

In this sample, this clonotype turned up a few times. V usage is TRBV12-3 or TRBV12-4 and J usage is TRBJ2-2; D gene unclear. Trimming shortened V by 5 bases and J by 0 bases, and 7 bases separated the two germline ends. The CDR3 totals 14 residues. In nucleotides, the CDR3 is TGTGCCAGCAGTCCCAAGACGAACACCGGGGAGCTGTTTTTT. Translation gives CASSPKTNTGELFF.

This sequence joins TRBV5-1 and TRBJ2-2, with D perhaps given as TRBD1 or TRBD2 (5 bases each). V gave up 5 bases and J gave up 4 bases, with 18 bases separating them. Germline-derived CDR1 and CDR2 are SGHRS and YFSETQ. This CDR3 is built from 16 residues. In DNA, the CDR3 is TGCGCCAGCAGTGCTCGGCGGGCGAGGGGCACCGGGGAGCTGTTTTTT. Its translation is CASSARRARGTGELFF.

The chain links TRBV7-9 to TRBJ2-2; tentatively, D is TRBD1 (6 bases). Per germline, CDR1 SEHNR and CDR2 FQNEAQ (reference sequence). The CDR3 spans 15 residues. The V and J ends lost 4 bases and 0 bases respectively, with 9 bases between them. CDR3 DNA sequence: TGTGCCAGCAGCTGGGGGCCGACGAACACCGGGGAGCTGTTTTTT. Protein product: CASSWGPTNTGELFF. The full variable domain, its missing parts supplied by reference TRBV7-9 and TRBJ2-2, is DTGVSQNPRHKITKRGQNVTFRCDPISEHNRLYWYRQTLGQGPEFLTYFQNEAQLEKSRLLSDRFSAERPKGSFSTLEIQRTEQGDSAMYLCASSWGPTNTGELFFGEGSRLTVL.

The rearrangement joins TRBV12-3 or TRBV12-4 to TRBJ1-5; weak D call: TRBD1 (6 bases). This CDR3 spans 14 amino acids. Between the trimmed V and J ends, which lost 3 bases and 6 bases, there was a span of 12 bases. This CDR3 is CASSFVEGGQPQHF. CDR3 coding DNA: TGTGCCAGCAGTTTTGTGGAGGGGGGTCAGCCCCAGCATTTT.

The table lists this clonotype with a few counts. The CDR3 protein is CASSLSPRGEQYV. The CDR3 DNA reads TGTGCCAGCAGCTTATCCCCGCGGGGGGAGCAGTACGTC. The chain joins TRBV7-6 to TRBJ2-7, with 7 positions matching TRBD2. Trimming took 2 bases from V and 7 from J; bases not matched to a gene: 5. Germline lookup yields CDR1 SGHVS and CDR2 FNYEAQ. The CDR3 spans 13 residues.

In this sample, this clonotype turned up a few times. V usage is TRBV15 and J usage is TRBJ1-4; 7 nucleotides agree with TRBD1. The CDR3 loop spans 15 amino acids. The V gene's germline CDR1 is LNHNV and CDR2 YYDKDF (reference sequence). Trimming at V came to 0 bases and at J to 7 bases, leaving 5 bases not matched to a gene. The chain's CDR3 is CATSRDSGGGEKLFF. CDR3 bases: TGTGCCACCAGCAGAGATTCAGGGGGAGGTGAAAAACTGTTTTTT.

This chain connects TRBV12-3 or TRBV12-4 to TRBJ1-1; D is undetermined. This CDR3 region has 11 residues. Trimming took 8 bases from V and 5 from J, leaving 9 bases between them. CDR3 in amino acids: CASRLKTEAFF. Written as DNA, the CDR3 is TGTGCCAGCCGGCTCAAGACTGAAGCTTTCTTT.